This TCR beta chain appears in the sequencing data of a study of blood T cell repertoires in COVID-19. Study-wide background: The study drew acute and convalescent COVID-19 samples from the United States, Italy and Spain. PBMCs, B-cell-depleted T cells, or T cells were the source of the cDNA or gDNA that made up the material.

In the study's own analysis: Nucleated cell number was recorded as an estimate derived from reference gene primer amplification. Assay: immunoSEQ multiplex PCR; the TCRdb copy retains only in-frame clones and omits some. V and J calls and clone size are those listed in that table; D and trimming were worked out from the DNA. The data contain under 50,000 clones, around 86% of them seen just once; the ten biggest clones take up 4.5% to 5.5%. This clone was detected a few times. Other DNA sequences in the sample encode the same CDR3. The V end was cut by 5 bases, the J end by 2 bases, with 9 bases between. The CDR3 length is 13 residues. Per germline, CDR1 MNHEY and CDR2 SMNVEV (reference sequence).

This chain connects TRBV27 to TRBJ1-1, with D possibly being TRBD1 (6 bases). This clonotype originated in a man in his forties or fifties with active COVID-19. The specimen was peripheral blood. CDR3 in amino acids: CASSQQGNTEAFF. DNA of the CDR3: TGTGCCAGCAGTCAACAGGGAAACACTGAAGCTTTCTTT.